This T cell receptor beta chain stems from a study of Ad26.COV2.S vaccination and SARS-CoV-2 variants. Study-level information: The donor was enrolled in the Ad26.COV2.S arm of the COV1001 trial.

Measured with immunoSEQ multiplex PCR; TCRdb has only the in-frame clones, and not every one. The sample carries fewer than 300,000 clones, more than 70% recorded once. Treatment specified: over 15 received Ad26.COV2.S at low or high dose, single or two shots; about five received placebo; per-sample allocation not given. Following the first vaccine or placebo injection, samples were taken on day 63. Donation was by an adult aged 18-55 years who was in Boston. The CDR3 totals 14 residues. Trimming cost V 7 bases and J 0 bases, with 14 bases left between them. The germline gives CDR1 SGHRS, CDR2 YFSETQ.

The clonotype was recovered from a person aged 18-60 years who received the Ad26.COV2.S COVID-19 vaccine or a placebo. The V and J genes are TRBV5-1 and TRBJ2-7; D is uncertain. This material consisted of peripheral blood, taken in a trial of Ad26.COV2.S vaccine versus placebo. CDR3 nucleotides: TGCGCCAGCGCGCCCGGGCGGAGCTCCTACGAGCAGTACTTC. Amino acid sequence: CASAPGRSSYEQYF.